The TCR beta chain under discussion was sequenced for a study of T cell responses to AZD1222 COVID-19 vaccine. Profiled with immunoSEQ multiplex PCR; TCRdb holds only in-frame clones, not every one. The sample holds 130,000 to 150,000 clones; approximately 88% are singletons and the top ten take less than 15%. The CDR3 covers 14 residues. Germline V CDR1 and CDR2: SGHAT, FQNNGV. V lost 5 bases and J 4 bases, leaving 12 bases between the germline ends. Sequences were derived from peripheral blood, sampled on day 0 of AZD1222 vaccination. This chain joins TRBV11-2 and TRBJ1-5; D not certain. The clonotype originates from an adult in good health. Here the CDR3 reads CASSQSQYNQPQHF. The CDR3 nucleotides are TGTGCCAGCAGCCAATCACAGTATAATCAGCCCCAGCATTTT.